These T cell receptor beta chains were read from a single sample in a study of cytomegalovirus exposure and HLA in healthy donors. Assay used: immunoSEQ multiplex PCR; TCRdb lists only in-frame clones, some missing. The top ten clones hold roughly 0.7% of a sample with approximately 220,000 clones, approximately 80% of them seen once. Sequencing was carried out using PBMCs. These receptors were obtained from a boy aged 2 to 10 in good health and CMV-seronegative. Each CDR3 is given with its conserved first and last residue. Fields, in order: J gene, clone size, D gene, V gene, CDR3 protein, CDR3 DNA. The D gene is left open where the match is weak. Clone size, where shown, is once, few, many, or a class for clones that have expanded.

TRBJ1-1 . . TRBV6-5 CASSLYRNTEAFF TGTGCCAGCAGTCTTTACAGAAACACTGAAGCTTTCTTT
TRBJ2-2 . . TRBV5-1 CASTSRANGELFF TGCGCCAGCACCTCTAGAGCTAACGGGGAGCTGTTTTTT
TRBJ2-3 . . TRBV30 CAWSGNRGGASTDTQYF TGTGCCTGGAGTGGGAACAGGGGGGGGGCTAGCACAGATACGCAGTATTTT
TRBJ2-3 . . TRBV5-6 CASSLDTTDTQYF TGTGCCAGCAGCTTGGACACCACAGATACGCAGTATTTT
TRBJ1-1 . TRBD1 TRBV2 CASSRQGVNTEAFF TGTGCCAGCAGCCGACAGGGGGTGAACACTGAAGCTTTCTTT
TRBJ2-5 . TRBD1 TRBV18 CASSPTGAQETQYF TGTGCCAGCTCACCGACAGGGGCCCAAGAGACCCAGTACTTC
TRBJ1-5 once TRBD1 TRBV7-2 CASSLFGTGDHQPQHF TGTGCCAGCAGCTTATTCGGGACAGGGGATCATCAGCCCCAGCATTTT
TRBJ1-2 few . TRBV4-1 CASSQGNSGSWYGYTF TGCGCCAGCAGCCAAGGGAATTCCGGGTCCTGGTATGGCTACACCTTC
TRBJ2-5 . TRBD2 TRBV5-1 CASRTSGRRQETQYF TGCGCCAGCAGGACTAGCGGGAGGCGACAAGAGACCCAGTACTTC
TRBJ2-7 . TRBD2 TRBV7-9 CSSSLVVKTSGRDEQYF TGTTCCAGCAGCTTAGTTGTAAAGACTAGCGGGCGAGACGAGCAGTACTTC
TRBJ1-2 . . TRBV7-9 CSSSLDRYGYTF TGTTCCAGCAGCTTAGATCGGTATGGCTACACCTTC
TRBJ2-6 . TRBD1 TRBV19 CASSFGTGQAGANVLTF TGTGCCAGTAGTTTCGGGACAGGGCAGGCTGGGGCCAACGTCCTGACTTTC
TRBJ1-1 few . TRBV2 CASSGVAGNTEAFF TGTGCCAGCAGTGGTGTGGCAGGAAACACTGAAGCTTTCTTT
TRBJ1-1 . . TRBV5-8 CASSSGGGTRMKTEAFF TGTGCCAGCAGCAGTGGGGGGGGGACAAGGATGAAAACTGAAGCTTTCTTT
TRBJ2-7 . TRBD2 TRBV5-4 CASRTGLAGGPEQYF TGTGCCAGCAGGACGGGACTAGCGGGAGGGCCCGAGCAGTACTTC
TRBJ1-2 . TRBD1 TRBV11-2 CASSFVQGAGTF TGTGCCAGCAGCTTTGTTCAGGGGGCTGGGACCTTC
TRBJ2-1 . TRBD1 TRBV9 CASSVGTDSYNEQFF TGTGCCAGCAGCGTTGGGACAGACTCCTACAATGAGCAGTTCTTC
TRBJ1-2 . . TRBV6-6 CASSYLGVGYGYTF TGTGCCAGCAGTTACTTAGGAGTCGGCTATGGCTACACCTTC
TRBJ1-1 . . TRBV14 CASSQANRATEAFF TGTGCCAGCAGCCAAGCCAACAGGGCCACTGAAGCTTTCTTT
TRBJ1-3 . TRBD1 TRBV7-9 CASSAAPGTGENTIYF TGTGCCAGCAGCGCAGCCCCCGGGACAGGGGAAAACACCATATATTTT
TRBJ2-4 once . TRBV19 CASSIVVRESKNIQYF TGTGCCAGTAGTATAGTCGTCAGGGAATCCAAAAACATTCAGTACTTC
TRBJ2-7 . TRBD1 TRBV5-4 CASSSGQDTYKQYF TGTGCCAGCAGCTCGGGACAGGACACCTATAAGCAGTACTTC
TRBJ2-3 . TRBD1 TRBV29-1 CSVWTGSTDTQYF TGCAGCGTCTGGACAGGTAGCACAGATACGCAGTATTTT
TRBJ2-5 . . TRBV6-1 CASRLGLLKETQYF TGTGCCAGCAGACTGGGACTGCTAAAAGAGACCCAGTACTTC
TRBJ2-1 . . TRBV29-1 CSVASGLSNEQFF TGCAGCGTTGCCTCGGGACTTTCCAATGAGCAGTTCTTC
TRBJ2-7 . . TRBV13 CASSFFNSYEQYF TGTGCCAGCAGCTTTTTCAACTCCTACGAGCAGTACTTC
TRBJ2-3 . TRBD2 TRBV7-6 CASSPGGGGKSTDTQYF TGTGCCAGCAGCCCCGGAGGCGGGGGGAAATCCACAGATACGCAGTATTTT
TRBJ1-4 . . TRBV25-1 CASSTGRRTVEKLFF TGTGCCAGCAGTACGGGCCGCCGGACAGTCGAAAAACTGTTTTTT
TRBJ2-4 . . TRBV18 CASSPPSDIAKNIQCF TGTGCCAGCTCACCACCATCAGATATAGCCAAAAACATTCAGTGCTTC
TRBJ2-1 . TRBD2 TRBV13 CASMFRGRAYNEQFF TGTGCCAGCATGTTCCGTGGGAGGGCTTACAATGAGCAGTTCTTC
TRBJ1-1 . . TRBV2 CASSGGNEAFF TGTGCCAGCAGTGGGGGCAATGAAGCTTTCTTT
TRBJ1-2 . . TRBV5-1 CASSLAVATIDYGYTF TGCGCCAGCAGCTTGGCTGTGGCCACAATTGACTATGGCTACACCTTC
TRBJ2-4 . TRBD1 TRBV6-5 CASSKQGDIQYF TGTGCCAGCAGTAAACAGGGGGACATTCAGTACTTC
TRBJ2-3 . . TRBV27 CAPSPVVPYTDTQYF TGTGCCCCCTCCCCCGTGGTGCCCTACACAGATACGCAGTATTTT
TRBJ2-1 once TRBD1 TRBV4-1 CASSAGQGRTYNEQFF TGCGCCAGCAGCGCCGGACAGGGGAGAACCTACAATGAGCAGTTCTTC
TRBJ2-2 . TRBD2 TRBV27 CASSLYRLAGGPQNTGELFF TGTGCCAGCAGTTTATACCGACTAGCGGGAGGGCCCCAGAACACCGGGGAGCTGTTTTTT
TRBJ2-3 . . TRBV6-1 CASRRSPASTDTQYF TGTGCCAGCAGGAGGAGCCCTGCTAGCACAGATACGCAGTATTTT
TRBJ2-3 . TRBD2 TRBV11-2 CASSLIAGGDTDTQYF TGTGCCAGCAGCTTAATTGCGGGGGGGGACACAGATACGCAGTATTTT
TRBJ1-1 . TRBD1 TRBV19 CASSIRDRGEAFF TGTGCCAGTAGTATCCGGGACAGGGGAGAAGCTTTCTTT